This T cell receptor (beta chain) was observed in a study of cytomegalovirus exposure and HLA in healthy donors. There are 15 residues in the CDR3. TCRdb's copy holds only in-frame clones and misses some; the assay was immunoSEQ multiplex PCR. The sample records about 110,000 clones, approximately 89% being singletons. Study-wide findings and caveats: Among TCR beta chains, those listed as cytomegalovirus-associated numbered about 160. Rarity marked most TCR sequences, yet some public TCRs occurred in many donors. Later, an analysis found that TCR clusters from the first cohort tended to co-occur in the roughly 120 validation repertoires.

Concerning this clone itself: The antigen remains undetermined.

The source is a woman under 30 in good health and CMV-seronegative. The rearrangement joins TRBV21-1 to TRBJ2-7; the DNA was not compared with TRBD2, the D call given in the table. TRBV21-1 counts as a pseudogene. Sequenced material: PBMCs. The CDR3 region has the DNA TGTGCCAGCAGCACCTCCGGGTCTGAGACCTACGAGCAGTACTTC. The encoded protein is CASSTSGSETYEQYF.